This T cell receptor beta chain was sequenced in a study of OX40 agonist ivuxolimab in advanced cancers. Study context: Patients were treated with ivuxolimab, an agonistic anti-OX40 (CD134) antibody.

The CDR3 consists of 15 residues. The germline V and J ends were trimmed by 5 bases and 1 base, with 12 bases remaining between them. CDR1 is MDHEN and CDR2 is SYDVKM in the germline V gene. Patients with autoimmune history or systemic immunosuppression were excluded. Blood was sampled at baseline, cycle 4 day 1, and cycle 7 day 1. Using immunoSEQ multiplex PCR, the repertoire was profiled, and TCRdb retains in-frame clones only, with some absent. The sample lists about 49,000 clones, 81% seen once, with almost 6.5% in the top ten. This clone was recorded only once. This clonotype was obtained from an adult with an advanced solid tumor such as melanoma, head and neck, liver or kidney cancer. The V call is TRBV28, the J call TRBJ2-1, with D unresolved. The material sequenced was CD4+ or CD8+ T cells sorted from blood, taken in a trial of the OX40 agonist ivuxolimab. Here the CDR3 DNA reads TGTGCCAGCAGTCCCGTGATCGATTCCTACAATGAGCAGTTCTTC. It translates to CASSPVIDSYNEQFF.